This T cell receptor (beta chain) is from a study of CD8 T cells in ankylosing spondylitis. Study findings and constraints: The study looked at matched synovial fluid samples from ankylosing spondylitis patients. Disease-linked clones were reported to be significantly enriched there.

The CDR3 has 15 residues. The V and J ends lost 0 bases and 4 bases, in that order; junction bases with no gene match: 5. Per the germline V gene, CDR1 is MNHEY and CDR2 is SVGAGI. As the method for making TCR beta libraries, quantitative 5'-RACE with molecular barcodes was used. TCRdb redid the calling of the 5' RACE reads with MiXCR, one entry per CDR3 protein. Of 150,000 to 200,000 distinct CDR3 sequences in the sample, 10% to 15% were seen once. In its sample, this clonotype was seen many times. The antigen is undetermined. The sequencing input was blood, either unsorted or a sorted T cell fraction (not recorded which). The chain joins TRBV6-5 to TRBJ1-1, with TRBD1 matching 7 bases. The clonotype comes from a male donor with ankylosing spondylitis or in good health (not recorded which). The CDR3: CASSYSKGGGTEAFF. The CDR3 DNA sequence: TGTGCCAGCAGTTACTCGAAAGGGGGCGGCACTGAAGCTTTCTTT.